This entry concerns a single T cell receptor beta chain. Unmatched junction bases numbered 7, after V lost 6 bases and J lost 3 bases. Germline loops: CDR1 SGHDT, CDR2 YYEEEE. There are 14 residues in the CDR3. Sequencing used immunoSEQ multiplex PCR; TCRdb keeps in-frame clones, though not all of them. The sample contains 55,000 to 90,000 clones, about 80% of which appear only once. This entry comes from a study of control samples from healthy donors and cancer patients. Sequenced: blood. The receptor's source is a man aged 45-60 years in good health. V and J are TRBV5-6 and TRBJ1-2, with 8 bases identical to TRBD1. DNA of the CDR3: TGTGCCAGCACCGCCCAGGGACAGGACTATGGCTACACCTTC. Protein: CASTAQGQDYGYTF.